These 2 T cell receptor beta chains came from one sample sequenced in a study of vaccination and CD4 T cells after COVID-19. The Oncomine TCR Beta short-read assay generated sequence data from the DNA of cultured CD4+ T cells. TCRdb re-derived calls from the PCR reads in MiXCR, one entry per CDR3 protein. Of fewer than 4,000 distinct CDR3 sequences in the sample, 15% to 20% were seen once. This sample's treatment: approximately nine-day PBMC culture with coronavirus spike peptide pools or control peptides (ViraFEST assay). Antigen specificity for these receptors is unknown. The sequenced sample consisted of CD4+ T cells from blood, cultured in vitro. The source is a human donor who had recovered from COVID-19.

This clonotype is judged medium-sized. The chain joins TRBV6-5 to TRBJ1-6; D remains ambiguous. Germline CDR1 MNHEY, CDR2 SVGAGI. The V end lost 1 base, the J end lost 7 bases, and 5 bases lay between the germline ends. The length of the CDR3 is 13 residues. CDR3 region: CASSYWRNSPLHF. CDR3 nucleotide sequence: TGTGCCAGCAGTTACTGGAGGAATTCACCCCTCCACTTT.

This chain uses TRBV20-1 with TRBJ1-1; D gene unclear. CDR1 is DFQATT and CDR2 is SNEGSKA in the germline V gene (reference sequence). Between the trimmed V and J ends, which lost 6 bases and 0 bases, there was a span of 11 bases. The CDR3 is 13 amino acids. This CDR3 reads CSAADVLNTEAFF. The CDR3, as DNA: TGCAGTGCCGCCGACGTCTTGAACACTGAAGCTTTCTTT.